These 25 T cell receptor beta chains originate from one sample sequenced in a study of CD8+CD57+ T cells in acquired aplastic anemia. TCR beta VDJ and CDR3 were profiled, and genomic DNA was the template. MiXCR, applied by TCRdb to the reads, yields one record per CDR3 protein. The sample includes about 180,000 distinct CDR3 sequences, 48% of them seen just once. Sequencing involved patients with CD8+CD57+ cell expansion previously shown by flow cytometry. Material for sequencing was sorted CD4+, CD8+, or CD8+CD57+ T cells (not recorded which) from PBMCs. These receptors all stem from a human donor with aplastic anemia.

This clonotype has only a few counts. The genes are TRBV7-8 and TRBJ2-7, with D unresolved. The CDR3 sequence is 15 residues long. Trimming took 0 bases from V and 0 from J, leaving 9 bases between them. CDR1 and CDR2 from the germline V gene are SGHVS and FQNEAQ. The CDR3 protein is CASSLAVQASYEQYF. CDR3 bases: TGTGCCAGCAGCTTAGCGGTCCAGGCCTCCTACGAGCAGTACTTC. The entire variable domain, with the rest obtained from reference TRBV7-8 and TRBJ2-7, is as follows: GAGVSQSPRYKVAKRGQDVALRCDPISGHVSLFWYQQALGQGPEFLTYFQNEAQLDKSGLPSDRFFAERPEGSVSTLKIQRTQQEDSAVYLCASSLAVQASYEQYFGPGTRLTVT.

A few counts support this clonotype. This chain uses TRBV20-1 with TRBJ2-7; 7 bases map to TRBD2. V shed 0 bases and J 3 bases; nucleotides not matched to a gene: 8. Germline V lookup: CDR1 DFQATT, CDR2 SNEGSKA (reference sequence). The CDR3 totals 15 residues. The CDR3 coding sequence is TGCAGTGCTAGAGATCTGCGGGAGTCGGGCTACGAGCAGTACTTC. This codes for CSARDLRESGYEQYF.

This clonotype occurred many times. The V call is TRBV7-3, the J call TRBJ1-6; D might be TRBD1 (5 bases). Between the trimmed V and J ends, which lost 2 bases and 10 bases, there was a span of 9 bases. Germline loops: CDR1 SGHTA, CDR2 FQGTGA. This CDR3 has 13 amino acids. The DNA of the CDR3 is TGTGCCAGCAGCTTAGGGGACGCCTCACCCCTCCACTTT. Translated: CASSLGDASPLHF.

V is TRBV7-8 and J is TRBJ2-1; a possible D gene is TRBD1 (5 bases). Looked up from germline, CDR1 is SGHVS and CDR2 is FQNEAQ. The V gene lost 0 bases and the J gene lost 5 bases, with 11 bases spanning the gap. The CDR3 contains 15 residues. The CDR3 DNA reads TGTGCCAGCAGCTTAGCGTGGCAGGGAAACAATGAGCAGTTCTTC. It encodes CASSLAWQGNNEQFF.

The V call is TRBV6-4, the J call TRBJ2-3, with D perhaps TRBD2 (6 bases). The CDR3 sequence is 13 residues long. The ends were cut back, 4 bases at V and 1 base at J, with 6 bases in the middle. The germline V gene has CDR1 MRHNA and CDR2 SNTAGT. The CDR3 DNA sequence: TGTGCCAGCAGTGCTAGCGGCACAGATACGCAGTATTTT. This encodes CASSASGTDTQYF.

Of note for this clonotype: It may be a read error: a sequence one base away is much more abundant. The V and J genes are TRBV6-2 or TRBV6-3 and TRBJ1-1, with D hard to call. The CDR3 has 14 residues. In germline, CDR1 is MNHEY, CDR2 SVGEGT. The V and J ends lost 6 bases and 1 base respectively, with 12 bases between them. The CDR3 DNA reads TGTGCCAGCAGCAATGGAGGCGAGAACACTGAAGCTTTCTTT. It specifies CASSNGGENTEAFF.

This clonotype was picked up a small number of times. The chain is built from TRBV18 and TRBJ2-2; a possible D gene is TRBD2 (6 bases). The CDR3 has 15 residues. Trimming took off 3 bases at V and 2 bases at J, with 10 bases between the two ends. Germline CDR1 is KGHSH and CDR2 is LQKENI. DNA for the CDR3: TGTGCCAGCTCACCTATGGGACTTAACACCGGGGAGCTGTTTTTT. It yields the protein CASSPMGLNTGELFF.

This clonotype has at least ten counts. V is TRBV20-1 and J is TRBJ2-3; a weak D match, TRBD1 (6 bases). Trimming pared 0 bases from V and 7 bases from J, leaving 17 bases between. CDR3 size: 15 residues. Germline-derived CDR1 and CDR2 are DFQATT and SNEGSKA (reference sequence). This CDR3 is CSARDTVGASHTQYF. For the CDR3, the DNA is TGCAGTGCTAGAGATACAGTGGGGGCCTCGCATACGCAGTATTTT.

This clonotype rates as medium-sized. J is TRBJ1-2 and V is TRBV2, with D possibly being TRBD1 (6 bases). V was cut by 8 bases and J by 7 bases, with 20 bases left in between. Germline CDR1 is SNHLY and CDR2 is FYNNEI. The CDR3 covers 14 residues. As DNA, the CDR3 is TGTGCCAGCCGGGCGAGTGGGGGGGCATCTGGCTACACCTTC. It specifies CASRASGGASGYTF. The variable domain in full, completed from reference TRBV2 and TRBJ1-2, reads EPEVTQTPSHQVTQMGQEVILRCVPISNHLYFYWYRQILGQKVEFLVSFYNNEISEKSEIFDDQFSVERPDGSNFTLKIRSTKLEDSAMYFCASRASGGASGYTFGSGTRLTVV.

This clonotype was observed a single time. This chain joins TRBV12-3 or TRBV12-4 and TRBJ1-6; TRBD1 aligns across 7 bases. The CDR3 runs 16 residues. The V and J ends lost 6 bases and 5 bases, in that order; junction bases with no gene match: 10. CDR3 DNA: TGTGCCAGCAGGGATTCCCGGGACAGAGATAATTCACCCCTCCACTTT. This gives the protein CASRDSRDRDNSPLHF.

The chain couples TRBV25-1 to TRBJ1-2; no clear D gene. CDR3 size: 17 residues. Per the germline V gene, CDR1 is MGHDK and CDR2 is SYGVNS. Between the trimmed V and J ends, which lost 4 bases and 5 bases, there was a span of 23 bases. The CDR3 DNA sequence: TGTGCCAGCAGTGGCCCCGACTCAGAAGGCTCGGGGTATGGCTACACCTTC. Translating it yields CASSGPDSEGSGYGYTF.

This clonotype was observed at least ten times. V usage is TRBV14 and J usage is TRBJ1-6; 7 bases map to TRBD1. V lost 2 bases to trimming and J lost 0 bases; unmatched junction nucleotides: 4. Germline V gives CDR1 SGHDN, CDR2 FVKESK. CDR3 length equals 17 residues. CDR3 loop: CASSQLDRSSYNSPLHF. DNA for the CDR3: TGTGCCAGCAGCCAACTGGACAGGAGCTCCTATAATTCACCCCTCCACTTT.

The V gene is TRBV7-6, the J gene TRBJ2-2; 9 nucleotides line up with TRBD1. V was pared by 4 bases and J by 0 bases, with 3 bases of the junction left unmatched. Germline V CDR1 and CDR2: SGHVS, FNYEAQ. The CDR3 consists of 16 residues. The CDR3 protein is CASSSGTGTNTGELFF. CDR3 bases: TGTGCCAGCAGCTCCGGGACAGGGACGAACACCGGGGAGCTGTTTTTT.

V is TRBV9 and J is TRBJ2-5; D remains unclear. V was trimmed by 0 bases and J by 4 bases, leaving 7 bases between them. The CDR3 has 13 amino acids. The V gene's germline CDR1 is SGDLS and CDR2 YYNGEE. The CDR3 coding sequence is TGTGCCAGCAGCGTAGACCAGGCAGAGACCCAGTACTTC. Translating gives CASSVDQAETQYF.

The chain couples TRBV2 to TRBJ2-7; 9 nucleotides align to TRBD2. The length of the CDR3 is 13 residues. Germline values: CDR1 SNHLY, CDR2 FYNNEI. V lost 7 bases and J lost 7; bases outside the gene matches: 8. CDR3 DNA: TGTGCCAGCAAGGGCGGGGGGGCTGAAGAGCAGTACTTC. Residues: CASKGGGAEEQYF. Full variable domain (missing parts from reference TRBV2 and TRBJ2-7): EPEVTQTPSHQVTQMGQEVILRCVPISNHLYFYWYRQILGQKVEFLVSFYNNEISEKSEIFDDQFSVERPDGSNFTLKIRSTKLEDSAMYFCASKGGGAEEQYFGPGTRLTVT.

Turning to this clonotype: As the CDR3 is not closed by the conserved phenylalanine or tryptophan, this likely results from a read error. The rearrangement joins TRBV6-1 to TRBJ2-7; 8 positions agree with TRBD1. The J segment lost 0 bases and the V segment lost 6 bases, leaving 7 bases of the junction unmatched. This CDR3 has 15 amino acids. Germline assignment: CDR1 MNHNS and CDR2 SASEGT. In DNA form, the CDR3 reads TGTGCCAGCAGCTTACAGGGGGGATCCTCCTACGAGCAGTACCTC. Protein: CASSLQGGSSYEQYL.

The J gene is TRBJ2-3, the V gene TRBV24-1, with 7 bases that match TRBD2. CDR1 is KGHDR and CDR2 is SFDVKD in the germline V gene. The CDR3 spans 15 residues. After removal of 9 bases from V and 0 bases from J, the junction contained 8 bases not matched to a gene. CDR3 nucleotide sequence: TGTGCCACCGCCTGGGGGGGGTTTAGCACAGATACGCAGTATTTT. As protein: CATAWGGFSTDTQYF.

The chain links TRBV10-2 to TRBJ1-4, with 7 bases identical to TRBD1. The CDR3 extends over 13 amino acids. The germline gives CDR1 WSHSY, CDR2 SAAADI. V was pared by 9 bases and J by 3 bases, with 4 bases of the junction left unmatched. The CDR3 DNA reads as TGCGCCAGTACGACAGGGCCTAATGAAAAACTGTTTTTT. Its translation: CASTTGPNEKLFF.

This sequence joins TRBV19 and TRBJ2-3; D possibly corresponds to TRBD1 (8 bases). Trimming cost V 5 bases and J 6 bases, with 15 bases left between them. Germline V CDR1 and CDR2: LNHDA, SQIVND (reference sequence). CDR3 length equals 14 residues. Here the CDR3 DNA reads TGTGCCAGTAGTTCGTACAGGGGGGGGGATACGCAGTATTTT. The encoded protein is CASSSYRGGDTQYF.

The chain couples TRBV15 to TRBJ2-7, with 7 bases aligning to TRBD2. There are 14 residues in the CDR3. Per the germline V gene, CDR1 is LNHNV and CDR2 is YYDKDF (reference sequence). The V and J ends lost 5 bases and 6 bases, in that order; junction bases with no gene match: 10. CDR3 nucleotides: TGTGCCACCAGCCCTGGGGGGGTAAGGCTCGAGCAGTACTTC. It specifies CATSPGGVRLEQYF.

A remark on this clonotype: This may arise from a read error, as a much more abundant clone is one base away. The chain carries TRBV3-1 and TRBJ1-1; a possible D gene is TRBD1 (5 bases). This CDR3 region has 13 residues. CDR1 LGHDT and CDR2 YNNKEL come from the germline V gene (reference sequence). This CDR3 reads CASRRQQNTKAFF. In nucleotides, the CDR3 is TGTGCCAGCAGACGACAGCAGAACACTAAAGCTTTCTTT.

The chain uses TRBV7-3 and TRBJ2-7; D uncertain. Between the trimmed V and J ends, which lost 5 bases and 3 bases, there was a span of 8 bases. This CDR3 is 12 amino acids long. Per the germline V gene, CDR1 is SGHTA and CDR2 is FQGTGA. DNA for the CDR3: TGTGCCAGCAGCCCGGACGTCTACGAGCAGTACTTC. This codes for CASSPDVYEQYF.

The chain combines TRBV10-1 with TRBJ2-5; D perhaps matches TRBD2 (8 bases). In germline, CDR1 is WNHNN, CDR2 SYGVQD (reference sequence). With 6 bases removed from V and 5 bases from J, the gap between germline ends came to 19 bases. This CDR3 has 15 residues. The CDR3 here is CASRRGGGGWETQYF. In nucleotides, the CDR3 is TGCGCCAGCAGACGGGGGGGAGGGGGCTGGGAGACCCAGTACTTC.

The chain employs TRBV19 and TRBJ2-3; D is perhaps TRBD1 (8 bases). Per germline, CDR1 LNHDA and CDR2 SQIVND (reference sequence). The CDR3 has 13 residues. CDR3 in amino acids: CATGGQGADTQYF. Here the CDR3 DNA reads TGTGCTACGGGAGGACAGGGCGCAGATACGCAGTATTTT.

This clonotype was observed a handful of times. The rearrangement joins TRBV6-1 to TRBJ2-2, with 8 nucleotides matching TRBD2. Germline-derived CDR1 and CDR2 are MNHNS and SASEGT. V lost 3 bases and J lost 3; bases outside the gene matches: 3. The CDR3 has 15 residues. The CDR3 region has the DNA TGTGCCAGCAGTGACCGGCGGGGGGACACCGGGGAGCTGTTTTTT. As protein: CASSDRRGDTGELFF.